Presented here are 13 T cell receptor beta chains from one specimen sequenced in a study of read filtering for tumor transcriptome and immune sequencing. Molecular barcoded adaptors covering alpha/delta and beta/gamma chains were used on 400 ng RNA. TCRdb called the reads again in MiXCR, with one record for every CDR3 protein. The sample holds 62,000 or so distinct CDR3 sequences, about 15% seen once. The source material was a population of CD138-negative cells sorted from bone marrow. These receptors were obtained from a donor at least 40 years old with multiple myeloma.

In this sample, this clonotype turned up many times. CDR3 loop: CASSLAGLAPYNEQFF. The CDR3 DNA sequence: TGCGCCAGCAGCTTGGCGGGACTAGCGCCGTACAATGAGCAGTTCTTC. The V call is TRBV5-1, the J call TRBJ2-1; 10 bases fit TRBD2. Germline assignment: CDR1 SGHRS and CDR2 YFSETQ. The ends lost 0 bases at V and 4 bases at J; junction bases unmatched: 4. The CDR3 runs 16 residues.

This clonotype was seen a handful of times. This clone may be a read error of a much larger clone one base away. This chain uses TRBV20-1 with TRBJ1-2; unclear D gene. Germline CDR1 reads DFQATT; CDR2 reads SNEGSKA (reference sequence). CDR3 length: 13 residues. The CDR3 DNA reads as TGCGGTGCAAAGAGTGGGGCTAACTATGGCTACACCTTC. The encoded protein is CGAKSGANYGYTF.

This clonotype has more than one count but fewer than ten. J is TRBJ2-3 and V is TRBV28, with D uncertain. Per germline, CDR1 MDHEN and CDR2 SYDVKM. Trimming removed 4 bases at V and 4 bases at J, with 6 bases between. The CDR3 sequence is 12 residues long. The CDR3 region has the DNA TGTGCCAGCAGTTCACCCCCAGATACGCAGTATTTT. This encodes CASSSPPDTQYF.

Worth noting for this clonotype: A single base separates this from a much larger clone, so it may be a read error. The CDR3 DNA is TGCAGTGCTAGAGGCAAAGACAGAAGATCCTATGGCTACGCCTTC. It is translated as CSARGKDRRSYGYAF. V is TRBV20-1 and J is TRBJ1-2, with a possible D match to TRBD1 (5 bases). Germline CDR1 and CDR2: DFQATT and SNEGSKA (reference sequence). The CDR3 spans 15 residues.

This clonotype showed up many times. J is TRBJ2-1 and V is TRBV29-1; 12 bases agree with TRBD2. J was trimmed by 7 bases and V by 6 bases; bases with no gene match: 7. The CDR3 spans 14 residues. Germline CDR1 and CDR2: SQVTM and ANQGSEA. The DNA of the CDR3 is TGCAGCGTGCCGACTAGCGGGGGACGTAATGAGCAGTTCTTC. Translation: CSVPTSGGRNEQFF.

This clonotype was found many times. The chain joins TRBV7-3 to TRBJ2-3; D not resolved. Germline CDR1 SGHTA, CDR2 FQGTGA. The CDR3 consists of 12 residues. V gave up 0 bases and J gave up 5 bases, with 3 bases separating them. The DNA of the CDR3 is TGTGCCAGCAGCTTAACTGAAGATACGCAGTATTTT. Residues: CASSLTEDTQYF. Variable domain in full (rest from reference TRBV7-3 and TRBJ2-3): GAGVSQTPSNKVTEKGKYVELRCDPISGHTALYWYRQSLGQGPEFLIYFQGTGAADDSGLPNDRFFAVRPEGSVSTLKIQRTERGDSAVYLCASSLTEDTQYFGPGTRLTVL.

This clonotype was counted ten times or more. This chain uses TRBV7-3 with TRBJ1-5, with D uncertain. V lost 1 base to trimming and J lost 0 bases, with 7 bases between them. This CDR3 is built from 15 residues. The germline CDR1 and CDR2 sequences are SGHTA and FQGTGA. For the CDR3, the DNA is TGTGCCAGCAGCTTAAACGGGAATAGCAATCAGCCCCAGCATTTT. Protein product: CASSLNGNSNQPQHF.

In this sample, this clonotype turned up many times. The V and J genes are TRBV13 and TRBJ2-6, with 8 nucleotides matching TRBD1. The CDR3 is made up of 16 amino acids. The trim removed 5 bases at V and 0 bases at J, leaving 3 bases unmatched. Germline V CDR1 and CDR2: PRHDT, FYEKMQ (reference sequence). CDR3 protein: CASSPDRASGANVLTF. The CDR3 nucleotides are TGTGCCAGCAGCCCGGACAGGGCCTCTGGGGCCAACGTCCTGACTTTC.

This chain links TRBV28 with TRBJ2-6; no reliable D call. The CDR3 contains 15 residues. CDR1 is MDHEN, CDR2 SYDVKM, per germline. Deletions cut 2 bases from V and 3 bases from J, with 8 bases between. DNA of the CDR3: TGTGCCAGCAGTTTAGGAACACTTGGGGCCAACGTCCTGACTTTC. Its translation is CASSLGTLGANVLTF.

This clonotype occurred many times. The genes are TRBV6-6 and TRBJ2-3; possibly TRBD1 for D (6 bases). CDR3 length: 15 amino acids. The germline V gene encodes CDR1 MNHNY and CDR2 SVGAGI (reference sequence). V lost 1 base and J 0 bases, leaving 8 bases between the germline ends. The CDR3 here is CASSYWTDSTDTQYF. DNA for the CDR3: TGTGCCAGCAGTTACTGGACAGATAGCACAGATACGCAGTATTTT.

This clonotype was recorded a few times. This chain joins TRBV12-5 and TRBJ2-1; perhaps TRBD2 as D (5 bases). The V gene lost 4 bases and the J gene lost 7 bases, with 17 bases spanning the gap. Looked up from germline, CDR1 is LGHNT and CDR2 is FRNRAP. The CDR3 covers 15 residues. This CDR3 is CASGSYLTAGNEQFF. Here the CDR3 DNA reads TGTGCTAGTGGTTCTTACCTGACTGCGGGTAATGAGCAGTTCTTC.

The chain couples TRBV5-1 to TRBJ2-2; weak D call: TRBD2 (5 bases). V lost 7 bases to trimming and J lost 2 bases, with 15 bases between them. In germline, CDR1 is SGHRS, CDR2 YFSETQ. The CDR3 is 15 amino acids. CDR3 nucleotides: TGCGCCAGCTCCCCCGGGGATTTTAACACCGGGGAGCTGTTTTTT. This sequence encodes CASSPGDFNTGELFF.

In this sample, this clonotype turned up many times. This chain uses TRBV19 with TRBJ2-1, with 13 bases fitting TRBD2. This CDR3 has 15 amino acids. From germline, CDR1 is LNHDA and CDR2 SQIVND (reference sequence). J lost 4 bases, V lost 7 bases, and 4 bases had no gene match. The CDR3 sequence is CASTRLAGGYNEQFF. Here the CDR3 DNA reads TGTGCCAGTACCAGACTAGCGGGAGGATACAATGAGCAGTTCTTC.